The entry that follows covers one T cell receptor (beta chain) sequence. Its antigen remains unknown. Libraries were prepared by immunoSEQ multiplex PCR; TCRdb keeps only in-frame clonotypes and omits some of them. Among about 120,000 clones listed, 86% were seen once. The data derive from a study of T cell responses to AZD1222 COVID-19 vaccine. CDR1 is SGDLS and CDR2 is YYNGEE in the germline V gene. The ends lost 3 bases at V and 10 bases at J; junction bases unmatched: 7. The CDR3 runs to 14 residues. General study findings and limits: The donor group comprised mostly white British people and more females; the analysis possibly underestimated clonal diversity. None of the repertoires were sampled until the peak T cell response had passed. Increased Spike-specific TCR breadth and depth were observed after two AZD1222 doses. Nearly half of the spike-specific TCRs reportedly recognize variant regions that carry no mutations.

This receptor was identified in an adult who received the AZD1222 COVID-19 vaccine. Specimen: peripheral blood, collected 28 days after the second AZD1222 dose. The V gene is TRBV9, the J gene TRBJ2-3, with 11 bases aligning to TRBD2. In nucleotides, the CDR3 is TGTGCCAGCAGCGGATTGACTAGCGGGGATGCGCAGTATTTT. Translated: CASSGLTSGDAQYF.